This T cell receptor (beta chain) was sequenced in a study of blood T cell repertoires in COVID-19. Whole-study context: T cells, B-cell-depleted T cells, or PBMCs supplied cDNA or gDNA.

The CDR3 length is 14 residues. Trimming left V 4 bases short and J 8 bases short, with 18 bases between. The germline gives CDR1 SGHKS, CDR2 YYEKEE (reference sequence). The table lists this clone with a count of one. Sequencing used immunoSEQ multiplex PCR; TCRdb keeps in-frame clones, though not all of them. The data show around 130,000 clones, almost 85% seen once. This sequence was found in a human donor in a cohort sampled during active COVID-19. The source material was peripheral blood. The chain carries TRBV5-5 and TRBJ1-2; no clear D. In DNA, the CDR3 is TGTGCCAGCAGCCTACCCGGGCGGGCGGCGGGCTACACCTTC. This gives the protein CASSLPGRAAGYTF.